Below, 24 T cell receptor beta chains from the same sample are listed, as sequenced in a study of T cells in Graves' hyperthyroidism and ophthalmopathy. TCR beta CDR3 region amplification was performed from RNA transcripts. Carried out on the TCR CDR3, a first-round RT-PCR used the HTBI primer set. Each CDR3 protein gets one entry after TCRdb re-called the multiplex PCR reads with MiXCR. The table has about 570,000 distinct CDR3 sequences, about half seen once. Sequencing input: peripheral blood or thyroid tissue (not recorded which). These receptors came from an adult woman with Graves' disease, either hyperthyroidism or ophthalmopathy (not recorded which).

The chain joins TRBV24-1 to TRBJ1-2; no reliable D call. The CDR3 contains 15 residues. The ends were cut back, 7 bases at V and 1 base at J, with 15 bases in the middle. The V gene's germline CDR1 is KGHDR and CDR2 SFDVKD. The CDR3: CATSSPSWGNYGYTF. DNA of the CDR3: TGTGCCACCAGCTCCCCGTCTTGGGGTAACTATGGCTACACCTTC.

The rearrangement uses TRBV7-9 and TRBJ1-5, with TRBD1 matching over 7 bases. CDR3 length equals 16 residues. Germline lookup yields CDR1 SEHNR and CDR2 FQNEAQ (reference sequence). J lost 11 bases, V lost 2 bases, and 15 bases had no gene match. CDR3 sequence reads: CASSLRDSEKLGAQHF. The CDR3 bases are TGTGCCAGCAGCTTAAGGGACAGCGAAAAATTAGGAGCCCAGCATTTT.

With respect to this clonotype: Germline and junction disagree at one end, which may indicate a read error. The chain uses TRBV12-3 or TRBV12-4 and TRBJ2-2; 10 nucleotides align to TRBD2. The length of the CDR3 is 14 residues. This CDR3 is CASRLAGVTGELSW. The CDR3 DNA reads TGTGCCAGCAGGCTAGCGGGAGTAACCGGGGAGCTGTCTTGG.

This clonotype was picked up many times. The chain is built from TRBV7-6 and TRBJ1-3, with D possibly matching TRBD1 (6 bases). Per the germline V gene, CDR1 is SGHVS and CDR2 is FNYEAQ. V was shortened by 1 base and J by 4 bases, with 11 bases between the two germline ends. The CDR3 consists of 15 residues. CDR3 sequence (DNA): TGTGCCAGCAGCTTAGAAACAGGGCGAGGAAACACCATATATTTT. As protein: CASSLETGRGNTIYF.

The gene calls are TRBV7-8 and TRBJ1-1, with D maybe TRBD1 (6 bases). This CDR3 contains 12 residues. Germline loops: CDR1 SGHVS, CDR2 FQNEAQ. V gave up 1 base and J gave up 11 bases, with 11 bases separating them. CDR3 sequence (DNA): TGTGCCAGCAGCTTAGGGGGACATCAGGCTTTCTTT. Translation: CASSLGGHQAFF. Full variable domain (outside the CDR3, taken from reference TRBV7-8 and TRBJ1-1): GAGVSQSPRYKVAKRGQDVALRCDPISGHVSLFWYQQALGQGPEFLTYFQNEAQLDKSGLPSDRFFAERPEGSVSTLKIQRTQQEDSAVYLCASSLGGHQAFFGQGTRLTVV.

In nucleotides, the CDR3 is TGTGCCAGCAGGGGAACGGATAGCAATCAGCCCCAGCATTTT. Protein sequence: CASRGTDSNQPQHF. The chain is built from TRBV25-1 and TRBJ1-5; D unresolved. V lost 6 bases to trimming and J lost 0 bases, with 9 bases between them. This CDR3 has 14 amino acids. Germline loops: CDR1 MGHDK, CDR2 SYGVNS. Full variable domain (outside the CDR3, taken from reference TRBV25-1 and TRBJ1-5): EADIYQTPRYLVIGTGKKITLECSQTMGHDKMYWYQQDPGMELHLIHYSYGVNSTEKGDLSSESTVSRIRTEHFPLTLESARPSHTSQYLCASRGTDSNQPQHFGDGTRLSIL.

The V gene is TRBV7-9, the J gene TRBJ2-5, with a tentative D call TRBD1 (5 bases). Germline CDR1 SEHNR, CDR2 FQNEAQ (reference sequence). With 5 bases removed from V and 9 bases from J, the gap between germline ends came to 22 bases. The CDR3 has 15 amino acids. The CDR3 region is CASSPPPGINQPQYF. Written as DNA, the CDR3 is TGTGCCAGCAGCCCGCCCCCAGGGATCAATCAGCCCCAGTACTTC.

In this sample, this clonotype turned up many times. J is TRBJ1-2 and V is TRBV7-3; a weak D match, TRBD1 (5 bases). Trimming cost V 3 bases and J 8 bases, with 13 bases left between them. Germline V gene data show CDR1 as SGHTA and CDR2 as FQGTGA. This CDR3 contains 13 residues. The CDR3: CASSFTGLEGYTF. The CDR3 DNA follows: TGTGCCAGCAGCTTCACAGGATTAGAAGGCTACACCTTC.

This clonotype was observed at least ten times. This chain uses TRBV2 with TRBJ2-5; TRBD2 matches at 7 bases. Germline CDR1 and CDR2: SNHLY and FYNNEI. The length of the CDR3 is 12 residues. The trim removed 7 bases at V and 4 bases at J, leaving 3 bases unmatched. The CDR3, as DNA: TGTGCCAGCAAGAGCGGGACAGAGACCCAGTACTTC. Amino acids: CASKSGTETQYF.

This clonotype occurred many times. This sequence joins TRBV7-2 and TRBJ1-2; D is uncertain. V lost 6 bases to trimming and J lost 7 bases, with 9 bases between them. CDR1 is SGHTA, CDR2 FQGNSA, per germline. CDR3 size: 11 residues. CDR3 region: CASREKAGYTF. The CDR3 coding sequence is TGTGCCAGCAGAGAGAAGGCTGGCTACACCTTC.

The chain recombines TRBV10-3 with TRBJ1-3; unclear D gene. Germline lookup yields CDR1 ENHRY and CDR2 SYGVKD. V lost 8 bases and J lost 5, with 10 bases in between. The CDR3 contains 12 residues. The CDR3 DNA reads as TGTGCCATCTCGGGTTTAAGAAACACCATATATTTT. Protein sequence: CAISGLRNTIYF.

The V call is TRBV9, the J call TRBJ2-7, with TRBD2 matching 7 bases. Germline V gives CDR1 SGDLS, CDR2 YYNGEE. The CDR3 runs 14 residues. J gave up 4 bases and V 3 bases, and 7 bases lay outside the gene matches. The CDR3 reads CASSASGGSYEQYF. CDR3 nucleotides: TGTGCCAGCAGCGCCTCGGGCGGGAGTTACGAGCAGTACTTC.

This clonotype was seen only a few times. The J gene is TRBJ1-1, the V gene TRBV15; no clear D. V lost 0 bases and J 5 bases, leaving 13 bases between the germline ends. The CDR3 spans 15 residues. Germline assignment: CDR1 LNHNV and CDR2 YYDKDF (reference sequence). CDR3 DNA sequence: TGTGCCACCAGCAGAGATCTGTTCTCTGGGACTGAAGCTTTCTTT. It encodes CATSRDLFSGTEAFF.

V usage is TRBV7-9 and J usage is TRBJ2-6; TRBD1 is a possible D gene (5 bases). CDR3 length: 24 residues. Germline V gene data show CDR1 as SEHNR and CDR2 as FQNEAQ (reference sequence). V was shortened by 6 bases and J by 0 bases, with 36 bases between the two germline ends. The chain's CDR3 is CASSPDSRSYEQGPTNSGANVLTF. CDR3 nucleotide sequence: TGTGCCAGCAGTCCTGACAGTCGATCCTACGAGCAGGGCCCGACGAACTCTGGGGCCAACGTCCTGACTTTC. Combining the CDR3 with reference TRBV7-9 and TRBJ2-6 gives the whole variable domain DTGVSQNPRHKITKRGQNVTFRCDPISEHNRLYWYRQTLGQGPEFLTYFQNEAQLEKSRLLSDRFSAERPKGSFSTLEIQRTEQGDSAMYLCASSPDSRSYEQGPTNSGANVLTFGAGSRLTVL.

In its sample, this clonotype was seen once. The V and J genes are TRBV7-9 and TRBJ1-1, with a possible D match to TRBD1 (5 bases). CDR1 is SEHNR, CDR2 FQNEAQ, per germline (reference sequence). The V gene lost 6 bases and the J gene lost 4 bases, with 18 bases spanning the gap. This CDR3 has 15 residues. Here the CDR3 DNA reads TGTGCCAGCAGTCCCCCACAGGCGGGGGGCACTGAAGCTTTCTTT. Translated, it gives CASSPPQAGGTEAFF.

Concerning this clonotype itself: A much larger clone lies a single base off, so this may be a read error. The V gene is TRBV10-3, the J gene TRBJ1-1; TRBD1 agrees at 8 bases. With V trimmed by 6 bases and J by 5 bases, 14 bases remained unmatched. This CDR3 is built from 16 residues. CDR1 is ENHRY, CDR2 SYGVKD, per germline. DNA of the CDR3: TGTGCCATCAGCCCTTCCACAGCCAGGGGGCTTACTGAAGCTTTCTTT. It codes for CAISPSTARGLTEAFF.

In regard to this clonotype: One end of the junction fails to match germline, which may point to a read error. The CDR3 sequence is CASSQQVNTGGLFF. CDR3 coding DNA: TGTGCCAGCAGTCAACAGGTTAACACCGGGGGGCTGTTTTTT. This chain connects TRBV3-1 to TRBJ2-2, with D tentatively TRBD2 (6 bases). Germline V lookup: CDR1 LGHDT, CDR2 YNNKEL (reference sequence). This CDR3 region has 14 residues.

The rearrangement links TRBV20-1 to TRBJ1-1; D perhaps matches TRBD1 (5 bases). CDR1 and CDR2 (germline): DFQATT, SNEGSKA (reference sequence). The CDR3 sequence is 16 residues long. CDR3 protein: CSAYHSRDRPNTEAFF. CDR3 nucleotides: TGCAGCGCTTATCACTCACGAGACAGACCGAACACTGAAGCTTTCTTT.

Here the CDR3 reads CASSLRELSYEQYF. In DNA form, the CDR3 reads TGTGCCAGCAGCTTACGGGAGCTCTCCTACGAGCAGTACTTC. The V call is TRBV7-9, the J call TRBJ2-7, with D possibly TRBD2 on 6 matching bases. There are 14 residues in the CDR3. In germline, CDR1 is SEHNR, CDR2 FQNEAQ (reference sequence). Trimming removed 2 bases from V and 0 bases from J, with 8 bases in between. Based on the CDR3 plus reference TRBV7-9 and TRBJ2-7, the full variable domain is DTGVSQNPRHKITKRGQNVTFRCDPISEHNRLYWYRQTLGQGPEFLTYFQNEAQLEKSRLLSDRFSAERPKGSFSTLEIQRTEQGDSAMYLCASSLRELSYEQYFGPGTRLTVT.

This chain connects TRBV9 to TRBJ1-2; weak D call: TRBD1 (5 bases). Looked up from germline, CDR1 is SGDLS and CDR2 is YYNGEE. Trimming cost V 4 bases and J 6 bases, with 16 bases left between them. The CDR3 length is 14 residues. CDR3 nucleotide sequence: TGTGCCAGCAGCCAAGGATGGGCCAGGGATGGCTACACCTTC. It encodes CASSQGWARDGYTF.

This clonotype was picked up many times. The V and J genes are TRBV12-3 or TRBV12-4 and TRBJ1-1, with 8 bases identical to TRBD1. With 6 bases clipped from V and 4 bases from J, the junction kept 13 bases outside the gene matches. The CDR3 covers 16 residues. In DNA, the CDR3 is TGTGCCAGCAGCTTAAGGGGGACAGGTGGTGCCACTGAAGCTTTCTTT. It translates to CASSLRGTGGATEAFF.

In this sample, this clonotype turned up a few times. This chain links TRBV28 with TRBJ2-7; tentatively, D is TRBD1 or TRBD2 (6 bases each). Germline-derived CDR1 and CDR2 are MDHEN and SYDVKM. The CDR3 contains 12 residues. The V and J ends lost 8 bases and 3 bases respectively, with 11 bases between them. CDR3 protein: CASGGQIYEQYF. CDR3 coding DNA: TGTGCCAGCGGGGGGCAGATCTACGAGCAGTACTTC.

This rearrangement joins TRBV3-1 to TRBJ1-1; 10 nucleotides match TRBD1. With 5 bases clipped from V and 7 bases from J, the junction kept 4 bases outside the gene matches. The CDR3 contains 13 residues. From germline, CDR1 is LGHDT and CDR2 YNNKEL (reference sequence). In DNA, the CDR3 is TGTGCCAGCAGCGACAGGGGGCCCGGTGAAGCTTTCTTT. Translating gives CASSDRGPGEAFF.

This clonotype appeared many times. The chain combines TRBV11-2 with TRBJ2-5; D gene unclear. Germline lookup yields CDR1 SGHAT and CDR2 FQNNGV. The V end lost 5 bases, the J end lost 7 bases, and 23 bases lay between the germline ends. This CDR3 is built from 16 residues. Written as DNA, the CDR3 is TGTGCCAGCAGCACCAGAACGGACCGCGCCTGGGGGACCCAGTACTTC. Amino acid sequence: CASSTRTDRAWGTQYF.